This entry describes one TCR beta chain. These data are taken from a study of control samples from healthy donors and cancer patients. Germline loops: CDR1 LNHDA, CDR2 SQIVND (reference sequence). The CDR3 totals 14 residues. Between the trimmed V and J ends, which lost 5 bases and 3 bases, there was a span of 14 bases. The data were produced by immunoSEQ multiplex PCR, yet TCRdb's version contains in-frame clones alone and is incomplete. The table records about 100,000 clones, roughly 87% of them present only once. The chain combines TRBV19 with TRBJ2-7; D unclear. This clonotype was obtained from a woman aged 45-60 years in good health. Sequenced material: blood. The CDR3: CASSPAVGDYEQYF. The CDR3 nucleotides read TGTGCCAGTAGTCCGGCGGTGGGTGACTACGAGCAGTACTTC.